What follows is one T cell receptor (beta chain) and its context. Its antigen remains unidentified. TCR cDNA molecules each carried a unique molecular identifier. Via MiXCR, TCRdb re-called the 5' RACE reads, giving one row per CDR3 protein. The sample shows approximately 47,000 distinct CDR3 sequences, roughly 7.6% of them seen only once. Described time point: sample taken at primary tumor resection. Without sorting, whole RNA was sequenced from tumor, nontumor lung or frozen PBMC. Some 72 TRACERx patients with early, untreated non-small cell lung cancer donated samples. These data come from a study of spatial heterogeneity in lung cancer. Study-wide context: Raw reads showed each unique TCR and UMI combination turning up more than ten times on average.

CDR1 and CDR2 (germline): DFQATT, SNEGSKA (reference sequence). V lost 6 bases to trimming and J lost 6 bases, with 21 bases between them. The CDR3 covers 15 residues. Study-level results: In blood, ubiquitous expanded tumor TCRs appeared more at resection than follow-up.

The receptor was derived from a female donor with early-stage non-small cell lung cancer. The J gene is TRBJ2-1, the V gene TRBV20-1; maybe TRBD2 (6 bases). The sample in question was PBMCs, obtained at surgery. The CDR3: CSAPDSGRRFNEQFF. The CDR3 nucleotides read TGCAGTGCACCGGATAGCGGTCGGAGATTCAATGAGCAGTTCTTC.